Described below is a single TCR beta chain sequence and its context. TCRdb keeps only in-frame clones here, not all; method: immunoSEQ multiplex PCR. Among about 88,000 clones listed, approximately 89% were seen once. The sample originates from a study of blood T cell repertoires in COVID-19. The specimen sequenced was peripheral blood. The source is a woman of 80 years or more with active COVID-19.

The chain's CDR3 is CASRPSGFQGAYEQYF. The CDR3 nucleotides read TGTGCCAGCCGTCCTTCCGGGTTCCAAGGAGCCTACGAGCAGTACTTC. The chain has TRBV2 and TRBJ2-7, with D unclear. The length of the CDR3 is 16 residues. Germline assignment: CDR1 SNHLY and CDR2 FYNNEI. Trimming cost V 8 bases and J 2 bases, with 22 bases left between them.